This T cell receptor beta chain is drawn from a study of PD-1 blockade in classical Hodgkin lymphoma. Produced via immunoSEQ multiplex PCR; TCRdb's table is partial and in-frame only. The sample has roughly 50,000 clones; around three quarters are singletons. All trial patients relapsed after autologous stem cell transplantation. Complete response, partial response or progressive disease made up the best responses. The study, taken as a whole, reports: Similar baseline diversity was found in complete responders and newly diagnosed patients.

CDR1 is SGHAT, CDR2 FQNNGV, per germline. CDR3 size: 15 residues. Trimming at V came to 6 bases and at J to 1 base, leaving 7 bases not matched to a gene. This clone was counted between two and nine times. The antigen is not known. The J gene is TRBJ2-7, the V gene TRBV11-2, with 9 bases aligning to TRBD1. The source was peripheral blood mononuclear cells (PBMCs), collected before the second cycle of nivolumab. The source of this sequence is a human donor with classical Hodgkin lymphoma. The CDR3: CASRSPGTGSYEQYF. In DNA, the CDR3 is TGTGCCAGCAGATCTCCCGGGACAGGGTCCTACGAGCAGTACTTC.